This paragraph covers one T cell receptor (beta chain) sequence. J was trimmed by 7 bases and V by 6 bases; bases with no gene match: 4. Looked up from germline, CDR1 is MNHEY and CDR2 is SMNVEV (reference sequence). CDR3 length: 14 residues. This sample stems from a study of Ad26.COV2.S vaccination and SARS-CoV-2 variants. Libraries were prepared by immunoSEQ multiplex PCR; TCRdb keeps only in-frame clonotypes and omits some of them. In the table there are about 180,000 clones, around 88% of which are singletons. V is TRBV27 and J is TRBJ1-4, with 11 bases aligning to TRBD1. This sequence was found in a human donor who had recovered from COVID-19. The input for sequencing was peripheral blood, taken after recovery from COVID-19. The CDR3 DNA sequence: TGTGCCAGCAGCAGGGACAGGGGGACTGAAAAACTGTTTTTT. Translation: CASSRDRGTEKLFF.